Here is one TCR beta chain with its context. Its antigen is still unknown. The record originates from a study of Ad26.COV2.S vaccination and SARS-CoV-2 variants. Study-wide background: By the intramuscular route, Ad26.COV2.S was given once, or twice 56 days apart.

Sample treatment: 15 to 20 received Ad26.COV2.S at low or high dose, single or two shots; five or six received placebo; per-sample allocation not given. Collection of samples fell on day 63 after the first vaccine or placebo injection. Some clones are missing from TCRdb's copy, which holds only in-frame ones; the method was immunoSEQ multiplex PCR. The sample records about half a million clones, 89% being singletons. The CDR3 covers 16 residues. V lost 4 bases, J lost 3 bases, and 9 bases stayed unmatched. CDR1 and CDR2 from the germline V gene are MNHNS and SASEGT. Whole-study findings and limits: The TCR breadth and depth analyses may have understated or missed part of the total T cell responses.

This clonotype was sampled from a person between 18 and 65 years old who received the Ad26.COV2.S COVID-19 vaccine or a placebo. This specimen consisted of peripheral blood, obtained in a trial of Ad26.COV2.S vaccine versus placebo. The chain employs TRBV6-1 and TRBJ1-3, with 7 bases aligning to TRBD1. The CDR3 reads CASSAPDRVYGNTIYF. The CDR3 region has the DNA TGTGCCAGCAGTGCTCCCGACAGGGTTTATGGAAACACCATATATTTT.